The next 9 T cell receptor beta chains were all read from a single sample in a study of blood T cells in healthy people across ages. The second PCR ran about 6 to 12 cycles with a sample-barcoded 5' primer and J-beta primers. TCRdb fed the 5' RACE reads into MiXCR, producing one record per CDR3 protein. The sample yields some 790,000 distinct CDR3 sequences, more than 25% seen once. Input material: blood. These receptors all stem from a woman over 75 in good health.

Many counts were recorded for this clonotype. The chain joins TRBV7-2 to TRBJ1-2, with a tentative D call TRBD1 (5 bases). V was pared by 5 bases and J by 3 bases, with 22 bases between. Germline CDR1 SGHTA, CDR2 FQGNSA. The length of the CDR3 is 17 residues. CDR3 sequence (DNA): TGTGCCAGCAGCCCGGACCCAAACAGGTGGGGTGACTATGGCTACACCTTC. As protein: CASSPDPNRWGDYGYTF.

In its sample, this clonotype was seen a few times. The V gene is TRBV7-9, the J gene TRBJ2-3; D is possibly TRBD1 (6 bases). V lost 1 base, J lost 3 bases, and 23 bases lay in between. The CDR3 is 19 amino acids. Germline assignment: CDR1 SEHNR and CDR2 FQNEAQ (reference sequence). CDR3 sequence: CASSLDTQKVRGITDTQYF. CDR3 DNA: TGTGCCAGCAGCTTAGATACCCAAAAAGTCAGGGGAATAACAGATACGCAGTATTTT.

This clonotype has ten or more counts. J is TRBJ2-1 and V is TRBV10-3; 9 positions agree with TRBD1. The CDR3 is 15 amino acids. V shed 11 bases and J 7 bases; nucleotides not matched to a gene: 15. Germline V lookup: CDR1 ENHRY, CDR2 SYGVKD. The CDR3 DNA reads as TGTGCCGCCAAGGATTACGGGACAGGGTCGAATGAGCAGTTCTTC. As protein: CAAKDYGTGSNEQFF.

This chain uses TRBV6-2 or TRBV6-3 with TRBJ2-1, with D hard to call. V was clipped by 5 bases and J by 8 bases, with 22 bases between them. The CDR3 is made up of 16 amino acids. CDR1 is MNHEY, CDR2 SVGEGT, per germline. The DNA for the CDR3 is TGTGCCAGCAGTGCGACACCCGTTGGGCTTAGGGATGAGCAGTTCTTC. Translation gives CASSATPVGLRDEQFF.

Many counts were recorded for this clonotype. The chain combines TRBV27 with TRBJ2-7; D gene uncertain. This CDR3 is built from 14 residues. Trimming left V 3 bases short and J 2 bases short, with 11 bases between. Germline assignment: CDR1 MNHEY and CDR2 SMNVEV (reference sequence). CDR3 sequence reads: CASSLDGTPYEQYF. The CDR3 bases are TGTGCCAGCAGTTTGGACGGAACTCCCTACGAGCAGTACTTC.

The gene calls are TRBV11-3 and TRBJ2-5, with 7 bases that match TRBD1. CDR1 and CDR2 from the germline V gene are SGHNT and YENEEA. V lost 5 bases to trimming and J lost 4 bases; unmatched junction nucleotides: 7. This CDR3 is built from 14 residues. The CDR3: CASSDPNRGETQYF. Written as DNA, the CDR3 is TGTGCCAGCAGCGACCCTAACAGGGGAGAGACCCAGTACTTC.

The chain combines TRBV7-2 with TRBJ1-1, with D unclear. V was cut by 1 base and J by 0 bases, with 9 bases left in between. Germline V CDR1 and CDR2: SGHTA, FQGNSA. CDR3 length: 15 amino acids. The CDR3 DNA reads as TGTGCCAGCAGCTTAGAAGCCTACATGAACACTGAAGCTTTCTTT. Encoded protein: CASSLEAYMNTEAFF.

At least ten counts were recorded for this clonotype. In DNA, the CDR3 is TGTGCCAGCAGCCGCGAGGCGGGACGTGAAGCTTTCTTT. It specifies CASSREAGREAFF. V usage is TRBV27 and J usage is TRBJ1-1; perhaps TRBD1 as D (5 bases). The germline CDR1 and CDR2 sequences are MNHEY and SMNVEV (reference sequence). The CDR3 runs 13 residues. Trimming shortened V by 6 bases and J by 7 bases, and 15 bases separated the two germline ends.

Regarding this clonotype: This may stem from a read error, because a much larger clone lies one nucleotide away. CDR3 region: CSARDPRTDTRYF. As DNA, the CDR3 is TGCAGTGCTAGAGATCCGCGGACAGATACGCGGTATTTT. The chain links TRBV20-1 to TRBJ2-3; possibly TRBD1 for D (6 bases). The CDR3 totals 13 residues. Germline V gives CDR1 DFQATT, CDR2 SNEGSKA (reference sequence).